Below, 32 T cell receptor beta chains from the same sample are listed, as sequenced in a study of cytomegalovirus exposure and HLA in healthy donors. PCR amplification relied on 60 Vbeta primers (plus 13 Jbeta primers). TCRdb keeps only in-frame clones here, not all; method: immunoSEQ multiplex PCR. This specimen shows 45,000 to 60,000 clones; the ten leading clones hold approximately 6.9%. The sample taken for sequencing was PBMCs. The receptor source for this set is a woman aged 40 to 55 in good health and CMV-seronegative.

The V gene is TRBV27, the J gene TRBJ2-2, with a tentative D call TRBD1 (5 bases). The V gene's germline CDR1 is MNHEY and CDR2 SMNVEV (reference sequence). The V end lost 4 bases, the J end lost 5 bases, and 11 bases lay between the germline ends. The CDR3 loop spans 14 amino acids. The CDR3 loop reads CASSSRVFTGELFF. Here the CDR3 DNA reads TGTGCCAGCAGTTCCAGGGTATTTACCGGGGAGCTGTTTTTT.

The CDR3 nucleotides are TGTGCCAGTAGTATAACGGGGACAGTCAGAGCTTTCTTT. It is translated as CASSITGTVRAFF. The rearrangement uses TRBV19 and TRBJ1-1; 7 bases agree with TRBD1. This CDR3 is built from 13 residues. CDR1 is LNHDA, CDR2 SQIVND, per germline (reference sequence). Losses at the gene ends were 2 bases for V and 10 bases for J; bases not matched to a gene: 7. The whole variable domain, remainder taken from reference TRBV19 and TRBJ1-1, is DGGITQSPKYLFRKEGQNVTLSCEQNLNHDAMYWYRQDPGQGLRLIYYSQIVNDFQKGDIAEGYSVSREKKESFPLTVTSAQKNPTAFYLCASSITGTVRAFFGQGTRLTVV.

The rearrangement joins TRBV4-2 to TRBJ1-6; possibly TRBD1 for D (5 bases). The CDR3 runs to 18 residues. V dropped 0 bases and J dropped 4 bases, with 16 bases sitting between them. CDR1 and CDR2 from the germline V gene are LGHNA and YNFKEQ. CDR3 nucleotides: TGTGCCAGCAGCCAAGATCAGGTCTTGGGGGGGTATAATTCACCCCTCCACTTT. Translated, it gives CASSQDQVLGGYNSPLHF.

The gene calls are TRBV19 and TRBJ2-6, with TRBD2 identical over 10 bases. This CDR3 has 17 residues. Germline CDR1 is LNHDA and CDR2 is SQIVND (reference sequence). The V segment lost 5 bases and the J segment 3 bases; nucleotides outside the gene matches: 7. The CDR3 here is CASSGLADPFGANVLTF. The DNA for the CDR3 is TGTGCCAGTAGTGGACTAGCGGACCCATTTGGGGCCAACGTCCTGACTTTC.

Regarding this clone: The same CDR3 can be traced to other DNA sequences in this sample. The gene calls are TRBV6-1 and TRBJ2-6; TRBD2 agrees at 7 bases. V lost 1 base to trimming and J lost 2 bases; unmatched junction nucleotides: 2. CDR3 length: 16 residues. Per the germline V gene, CDR1 is MNHNS and CDR2 is SASEGT. The CDR3 reads CASSEGAGAGANVLTF. The CDR3 DNA reads TGTGCCAGCAGTGAAGGGGCGGGAGCTGGGGCCAACGTCCTGACTTTC.

The V gene is TRBV6-6, the J gene TRBJ1-3; D is unresolved. Trimming left V 8 bases short and J 4 bases short, with 9 bases between. The V gene's germline CDR1 is MNHNY and CDR2 SVGAGI (reference sequence). The CDR3 extends over 12 amino acids. The CDR3 coding sequence is TGTGCCAGCCCCACGGGGGGAAACACCATATATTTT. Amino acid sequence: CASPTGGNTIYF.

The rearrangement joins TRBV5-1 to TRBJ2-7; 9 nucleotides line up with TRBD1. V trimming: 4 bases; J trimming: 2 bases; junction bases outside the gene matches: 4. The CDR3 has 14 residues. Per the germline V gene, CDR1 is SGHRS and CDR2 is YFSETQ. The CDR3 nucleotides read TGCGCCAGCAGCCCGGACAGGGGCCCCTACGAGCAGTACTTC. It specifies CASSPDRGPYEQYF.

The gene calls are TRBV28 and TRBJ1-5, with D possibly matching TRBD1 (6 bases). With 6 bases removed from V and 5 bases from J, the gap between germline ends came to 23 bases. In germline, CDR1 is MDHEN, CDR2 SYDVKM. This CDR3 has 17 amino acids. The CDR3 protein is CASSLHLQGRGHQPQHF. The CDR3 DNA is TGTGCCAGCAGCCTTCACCTACAGGGAAGGGGCCATCAGCCCCAGCATTTT.

This chain joins TRBV5-1 and TRBJ1-1; the match to TRBD1 covers 9 bases. With 1 base clipped from V and 8 bases from J, the junction kept 12 bases outside the gene matches. This CDR3 comprises 16 residues. CDR1 and CDR2 (germline): SGHRS, YFSETQ. CDR3 sequence reads: CASSLSGAGQGEEAFF. In DNA, the CDR3 is TGCGCCAGCAGCTTGTCCGGGGCGGGACAGGGCGAAGAAGCTTTCTTT.

CDR3 loop: CASTPNPGGNYGYTF. The CDR3 DNA reads TGTGCCAGCACGCCCAACCCAGGTGGGAACTATGGCTACACCTTC. The rearrangement joins TRBV6-5 to TRBJ1-2; no clear D. CDR3 size: 15 residues. The V end was cut by 7 bases, the J end by 2 bases, with 17 bases between. The germline CDR1 and CDR2 sequences are MNHEY and SVGAGI.

The chain uses TRBV19 and TRBJ1-1; TRBD1 might be the D (6 bases). Germline loops: CDR1 LNHDA, CDR2 SQIVND (reference sequence). Trimming took 4 bases from V and 6 from J, leaving 21 bases between them. The CDR3 is made up of 16 amino acids. The CDR3 DNA sequence: TGTGCCAGTAGTAAACACCGGGACAACTCTGTCCCTGAAGCTTTCTTT. Translation gives CASSKHRDNSVPEAFF.

The chain joins TRBV28 to TRBJ2-5; TRBD2 might be the D (5 bases). This CDR3 is built from 14 residues. With 5 bases removed from V and 5 bases from J, the gap between germline ends came to 15 bases. From germline, CDR1 is MDHEN and CDR2 SYDVKM. The CDR3, as DNA: TGTGCCAGCAGTCTACCCCCGGGCGGGGAGACCCAGTACTTC. Encoded protein: CASSLPPGGETQYF.

V and J are TRBV6-5 and TRBJ2-7, with D perhaps matching TRBD1 (6 bases). Trimming took off 6 bases at V and 1 base at J, with 16 bases between the two ends. From germline, CDR1 is MNHEY and CDR2 SVGAGI. This CDR3 spans 15 amino acids. CDR3 sequence: CASSHERGTSYEQYF. CDR3 in DNA: TGTGCCAGCAGCCACGAGAGGGGGACATCCTACGAGCAGTACTTC.

This rearrangement joins TRBV4-2 to TRBJ2-7, with TRBD2 matching 9 bases. The CDR3 totals 15 residues. Germline CDR1 reads LGHNA; CDR2 reads YNFKEQ. V lost 3 bases to trimming and J lost 3 bases; unmatched junction nucleotides: 6. CDR3 loop: CASSQEGLALYEQYF. The DNA for the CDR3 is TGTGCCAGCAGCCAGGAGGGACTAGCCCTCTACGAGCAGTACTTC.

V gene TRBV6-5 combines with J gene TRBJ2-5; TRBD1 aligns across 8 bases. V lost 2 bases and J lost 7; bases outside the gene matches: 9. Germline V gene sequence: CDR1 MNHEY, CDR2 SVGAGI. This CDR3 is built from 15 residues. The CDR3 DNA reads TGTGCCAGCAGTTACAGGAGACAGGGGATCATGACCCAGTACTTC. Amino acids: CASSYRRQGIMTQYF.

The chain has TRBV27 and TRBJ2-6, with D possibly being TRBD2 (6 bases). This CDR3 is 16 amino acids long. Germline V gives CDR1 MNHEY, CDR2 SMNVEV (reference sequence). The germline V and J ends were trimmed by 6 bases and 0 bases, with 12 bases remaining between them. DNA for the CDR3: TGTGCCAGCAGGGCAGGGACTTTCTCTGGGGCCAACGTCCTGACTTTC. Its protein is CASRAGTFSGANVLTF.

This chain links TRBV11-2 with TRBJ2-7, with a weak D call TRBD2 (6 bases). Germline CDR1 is SGHAT and CDR2 is FQNNGV. CDR3 size: 14 residues. Trimming stripped 4 bases from V and 3 bases from J, with 13 bases between. Here the CDR3 DNA reads TGTGCCAGCAGCTCTTCGACTAGTATCTACGAGCAGTACTTC. As protein: CASSSSTSIYEQYF.

The chain couples TRBV6-5 to TRBJ2-3; 12 bases line up with TRBD2. CDR1 and CDR2 (germline): MNHEY, SVGAGI. This CDR3 spans 16 amino acids. The trim removed 0 bases at V and 6 bases at J, leaving 4 bases unmatched. The CDR3 sequence: CASSYSTSGGPDTQYF. The CDR3 DNA follows: TGTGCCAGCAGTTACTCCACTAGCGGGGGGCCCGATACGCAGTATTTT.

The J gene is TRBJ2-6, the V gene TRBV5-6, with 7 nucleotides matching TRBD2. Germline assignment: CDR1 SGHDT and CDR2 YYEEEE. The V segment lost 4 bases and the J segment 0 bases; nucleotides outside the gene matches: 10. The length of the CDR3 is 18 residues. The CDR3 DNA is TGTGCCAGCAGCCTTGGGGGGGATAGTAGCTCTGGGGCCAACGTCCTGACTTTC. Translation: CASSLGGDSSSGANVLTF.

The chain joins TRBV7-2 to TRBJ1-6; 7 positions match TRBD1. The CDR3 sequence is 15 residues long. From germline, CDR1 is SGHTA and CDR2 FQGNSA. After removal of 1 base from V and 9 bases from J, the junction contained 6 bases not matched to a gene. CDR3 in amino acids: CASSLVAGQTSPLHF. As DNA, the CDR3 is TGTGCCAGCAGCTTAGTCGCGGGACAGACTTCACCCCTCCACTTT.

The chain recombines TRBV30 with TRBJ2-5; the D gene is possibly TRBD1 (5 bases). The CDR3 has 14 residues. Germline V CDR1 and CDR2: GTSNPN, SVGIG (reference sequence). Between the trimmed V and J ends, which lost 1 base and 2 bases, there was a span of 11 bases. The CDR3 DNA reads TGTGCCTGGAGTGCCAAGACAGTTCAAGAGACCCAGTACTTC. Protein product: CAWSAKTVQETQYF. The full variable domain, completed using reference TRBV30 and TRBJ2-5, is SQTIHQWPATLVQPVGSPLSLECTVEGTSNPNLYWYRQAAGRGLQLLFYSVGIGQISSEVPQNLSASRPQDRQFILSSKKLLLSDSGFYLCAWSAKTVQETQYFGPGTRLLVL.

The rearrangement links TRBV28 to TRBJ2-5; D unresolved. Germline assignment: CDR1 MDHEN and CDR2 SYDVKM. Deletions cut 6 bases from V and 5 bases from J, with 7 bases between. This CDR3 spans 11 amino acids. CDR3 in amino acids: CASSLLETQYF. DNA for the CDR3: TGTGCCAGCAGCCTGTTGGAGACCCAGTACTTC.

The chain couples TRBV18 to TRBJ1-5, with 7 bases aligning to TRBD1. The CDR3 is made up of 14 amino acids. Germline CDR1 and CDR2: KGHSH and LQKENI. V lost 4 bases, J lost 4 bases, and 4 bases stayed unmatched. The CDR3 sequence: CASSLGQDNQPQHF. The CDR3 DNA reads TGTGCCAGCTCACTTGGACAGGATAATCAGCCCCAGCATTTT.

The chain links TRBV28 to TRBJ1-1; the D gene is possibly TRBD1 (5 bases). Deletions cut 6 bases from V and 8 bases from J, with 16 bases between. The CDR3 is 13 amino acids. Germline V gene lookup returns CDR1 MDHEN and CDR2 SYDVKM. This chain's CDR3 is CASSPGGAMEAFF. For the CDR3, the DNA is TGTGCCAGCAGCCCAGGAGGGGCGATGGAAGCTTTCTTT.

The V call is TRBV5-1, the J call TRBJ1-1; possibly TRBD1 for D (6 bases). V gave up 4 bases and J gave up 1 base, with 14 bases separating them. The germline CDR1 and CDR2 sequences are SGHRS and YFSETQ. This CDR3 is built from 15 residues. CDR3 bases: TGCGCCAGCAGCCTACAGGGTTCCGGGAACACTGAAGCTTTCTTT. Translating gives CASSLQGSGNTEAFF.

The chain links TRBV27 to TRBJ2-5; D gene ambiguous. The CDR3 is 13 residues long. Trimming pared 2 bases from V and 3 bases from J, leaving 7 bases between. The V gene's germline CDR1 is MNHEY and CDR2 SMNVEV (reference sequence). DNA of the CDR3: TGTGCCAGCAGTTTAGCTACGAAAGAGACCCAGTACTTC. It codes for CASSLATKETQYF.

On this clone itself: A junction end diverges from the germline sequence, so it may reflect a read error. V and J are TRBV6-5 and TRBJ1-1, with 7 bases that match TRBD1. Germline V gene lookup returns CDR1 MNHEY and CDR2 SVGAGI. The CDR3 contains 15 residues. The CDR3 region has the DNA TGTGCCAGCAGTAAAGACAGGGACATGAACACTGAAGATTTCTTT. As protein: CASSKDRDMNTEDFF.

The rearrangement joins TRBV5-1 to TRBJ1-1, with 7 bases that match TRBD1. In germline, CDR1 is SGHRS, CDR2 YFSETQ. This CDR3 is built from 14 residues. V lost 4 bases, J lost 0 bases, and 3 bases stayed unmatched. CDR3 sequence: CASSTQGLNTEAFF. The CDR3 DNA sequence: TGCGCCAGCAGCACACAGGGGTTGAACACTGAAGCTTTCTTT.

The chain combines TRBV9 with TRBJ1-2; 7 nucleotides line up with TRBD1. In germline, CDR1 is SGDLS, CDR2 YYNGEE. This CDR3 has 13 residues. The V gene end was trimmed by 1 base and the J gene end by 7 bases; junction bases not matched to a gene: 4. CDR3 region: CASSVISGGGYTF. The CDR3 nucleotides read TGTGCCAGCAGCGTAATATCAGGGGGTGGCTACACCTTC.

This rearrangement joins TRBV28 to TRBJ1-5; D unclear. V lost 5 bases, J lost 1 base, and 15 bases lay in between. Germline V gene data show CDR1 as MDHEN and CDR2 as SYDVKM. CDR3 length: 16 amino acids. CDR3 nucleotide sequence: TGTGCCAGCAGTCCGGCGGGTCTGGGGAGCAATCAGCCCCAGCATTTT. This encodes CASSPAGLGSNQPQHF.

The chain carries TRBV14 and TRBJ1-5; the D is unclear. The CDR3 spans 13 residues. Germline V gene data show CDR1 as SGHDN and CDR2 as FVKESK. V was cut by 4 bases and J by 2 bases, with 6 bases left in between. CDR3 amino acids: CASSRGRNQPQHF. CDR3 DNA sequence: TGTGCCAGCAGCCGAGGTCGCAATCAGCCCCAGCATTTT.

CDR3 sequence: CASSLAGQGGTEAFF. CDR3 nucleotides: TGCGCCAGCAGCTTGGCGGGACAGGGAGGCACTGAAGCTTTCTTT. The V and J genes are TRBV5-1 and TRBJ1-1, with TRBD1 identical over 9 bases. J lost 4 bases, V lost 0 bases, and 4 bases had no gene match. In germline, CDR1 is SGHRS, CDR2 YFSETQ. There are 15 residues in the CDR3. The whole variable domain, remainder taken from reference TRBV5-1 and TRBJ1-1, is KAGVTQTPRYLIKTRGQQVTLSCSPISGHRSVSWYQQTPGQGLQFLFEYFSETQRNKGNFPGRFSGRQFSNSRSEMNVSTLELGDSALYLCASSLAGQGGTEAFFGQGTRLTVV.